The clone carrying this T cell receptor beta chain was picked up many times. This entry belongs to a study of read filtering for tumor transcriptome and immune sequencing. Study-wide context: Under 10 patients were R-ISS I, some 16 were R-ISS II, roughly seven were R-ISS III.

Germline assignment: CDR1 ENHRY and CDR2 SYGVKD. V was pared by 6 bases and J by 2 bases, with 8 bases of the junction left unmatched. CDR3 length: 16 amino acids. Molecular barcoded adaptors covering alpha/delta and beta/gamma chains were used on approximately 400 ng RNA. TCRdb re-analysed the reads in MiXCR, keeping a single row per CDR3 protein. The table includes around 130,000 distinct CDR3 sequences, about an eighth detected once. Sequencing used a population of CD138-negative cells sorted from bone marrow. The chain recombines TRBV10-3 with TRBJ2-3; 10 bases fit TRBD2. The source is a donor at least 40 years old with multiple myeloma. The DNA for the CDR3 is TGTGCCATCAGCTTAGCGGGGGGCCTCAACACAGATACGCAGTATTTT. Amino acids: CAISLAGGLNTDTQYF.